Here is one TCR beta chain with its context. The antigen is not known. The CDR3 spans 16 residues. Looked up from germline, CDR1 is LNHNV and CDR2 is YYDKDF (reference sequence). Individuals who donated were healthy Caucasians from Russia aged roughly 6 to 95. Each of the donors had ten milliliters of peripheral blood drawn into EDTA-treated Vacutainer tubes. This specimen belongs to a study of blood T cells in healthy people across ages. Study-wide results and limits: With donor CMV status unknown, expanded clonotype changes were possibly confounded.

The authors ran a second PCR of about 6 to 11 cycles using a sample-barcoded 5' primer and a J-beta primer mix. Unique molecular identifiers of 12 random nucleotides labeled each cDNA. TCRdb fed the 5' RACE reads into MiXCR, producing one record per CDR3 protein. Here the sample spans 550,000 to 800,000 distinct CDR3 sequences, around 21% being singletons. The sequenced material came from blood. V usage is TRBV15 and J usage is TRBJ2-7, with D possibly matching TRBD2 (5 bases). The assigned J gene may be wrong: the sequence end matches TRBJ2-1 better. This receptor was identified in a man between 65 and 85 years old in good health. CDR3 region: CATSRVGILLLDEQFF. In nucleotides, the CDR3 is TGTGCCACCAGCAGAGTCGGGATCCTCCTGCTGGATGAGCAGTTCTTC.